This T cell receptor beta chain was sequenced during a study of shared clonotypes between healthy human individuals. The overall study: With ages of 18 to 49, the donors were two women and three men. The study's findings and limits: Estimated richness values were generally larger in naive subsets than in memory subsets. Measured sharing among donors was expected to vary with sequencing depth. Few donors limited the genetic and exposure-history diversity represented.

About this clone: Its cognate antigen is unknown.

TCRdb keeps only in-frame clones here, not all; method: immunoSEQ multiplex PCR. The sample records 2,500,000 or so clones, 85% to 95% being singletons. This CDR3 comprises 12 residues. CDR1 and CDR2 (germline): SGHTS, YDEGEE. V lost 4 bases, J lost 5 bases, and 9 bases lay in between. The receptor comes from a man between 18 and 29 years old in good health. Some clones in this sample may be carry-over from other donors' samples. The sequencing sample was made of naive CD4+ T cells from PBMCs. Subset noted: CD45RA+ positively selected. This rearrangement joins TRBV5-8 to TRBJ2-5; no clear D gene. The CDR3 bases are TGTGCCAGCAGCGACATACGGGAGACCCAGTACTTC. It is translated as CASSDIRETQYF.